The clone carrying this T cell receptor (beta chain) was picked up a small number of times. Its antigen remains unknown. These data originate in a study of blood T cells in healthy people across ages. General study findings and limits: Diversity was higher, and naive CD4+ cells more numerous, in long-lived donors than in aged donors. There was no known CMV status for donors, so expanded clonotype changes were possibly confounded.

Germline CDR1 reads SGHTA; CDR2 reads FQGNSA. Trimming at V came to 1 base and at J to 7 bases, leaving 9 bases not matched to a gene. This CDR3 comprises 17 residues. At least 7 million PBMCs were isolated per sample. A J-beta primer mix and a sample-barcoded 5' primer were used in a second PCR of roughly 6 to 12 cycles. TCRdb processed the 5' RACE reads anew with MiXCR; each CDR3 protein has one entry. Among over 1,500,000 distinct CDR3 sequences, 40% to 55% were seen once, and the ten largest hold more than 2%. The chain is built from TRBV7-2 and TRBJ2-5, with 13 bases lining up with TRBD2. This sequence originates from a woman aged 40 to 50 in good health. Specimen: blood. The CDR3 region is CASSLVPLAGGARTQYF. The CDR3, as DNA: TGTGCCAGCAGCTTAGTGCCACTAGCGGGGGGGGCAAGGACCCAGTACTTC. The variable domain in full, with the rest retrieved from reference TRBV7-2 and TRBJ2-5, is GAGVSQSPSNKVTEKGKDVELRCDPISGHTALYWYRQSLGQGLEFLIYFQGNSAPDKSGLPSDRFSAERTGGSVSTLTIQRTQQEDSAVYLCASSLVPLAGGARTQYFGPGTRLLVL.